These 26 T cell receptor beta chains originate from one sample sequenced in a study of cytotoxic CD8 clonotypes in ibrutinib-treated CLL. Sequencing was performed with immunoSEQ multiplex PCR; in TCRdb, only in-frame clones are kept and a portion is missing. The table shows around 130,000 clones, with roughly 80% occurring only once. This specimen was PBMCs, taken after 24 months of ibrutinib treatment. The receptors come from a human donor with chronic lymphocytic leukemia.

The count of this clone is one. This chain links TRBV6-5 with TRBJ1-1; TRBD1 aligns across 7 bases. V was pared by 2 bases and J by 0 bases, with 6 bases of the junction left unmatched. Per germline, CDR1 MNHEY and CDR2 SVGAGI. The CDR3 covers 16 residues. The CDR3 reads CASSYRDRIMNTEAFF. The CDR3 DNA follows: TGTGCCAGCAGTTACCGGGACAGAATCATGAACACTGAAGCTTTCTTT.

The CDR3 DNA sequence: TGTGCCAGCAGGGACAGCTCTGGAAACACCATATATTTT. As protein: CASRDSSGNTIYF. The chain employs TRBV2 and TRBJ1-3; D might be TRBD1 (6 bases). The V and J ends lost 6 bases and 0 bases respectively, with 6 bases between them. CDR3 length equals 13 residues. The germline CDR1 and CDR2 sequences are SNHLY and FYNNEI.

The rearrangement joins TRBV5-5 to TRBJ2-3; 7 positions agree with TRBD2. This CDR3 is built from 14 residues. Germline V gives CDR1 SGHKS, CDR2 YYEKEE (reference sequence). The V gene end was trimmed by 4 bases and the J gene end by 8 bases; junction bases not matched to a gene: 10. This CDR3 reads CASSPEASGPTQYF. The CDR3 bases are TGTGCCAGCAGCCCGGAGGCTAGCGGACCTACGCAGTATTTT.

The V gene is TRBV19, the J gene TRBJ1-5; the D gene is possibly TRBD1 (5 bases). The germline V and J ends were trimmed by 1 base and 1 base, with 8 bases remaining between them. The CDR3 is made up of 15 amino acids. Germline V lookup: CDR1 LNHDA, CDR2 SQIVND (reference sequence). CDR3 residues: CASSIVGGSNQPQHF. The CDR3, as DNA: TGTGCCAGTAGTATAGTGGGGGGGAGCAATCAGCCCCAGCATTTT.

In nucleotides, the CDR3 is TGTGCCAGCAGTGAGGGGACAGCTCGTCGCGTAATATATTTT. Translating gives CASSEGTARRVIYF. This chain connects TRBV2 to TRBJ1-3; 7 bases align to TRBD1. The ends lost 3 bases at V and 13 bases at J; junction bases unmatched: 12. This CDR3 contains 14 residues. From germline, CDR1 is SNHLY and CDR2 FYNNEI.

As for this clone: The junction does not match germline at one end; this may be a read error. The J gene is TRBJ2-7, the V gene TRBV6-1, with 10 bases fitting TRBD1. The germline V gene encodes CDR1 MNHNS and CDR2 SASEGT. This CDR3 contains 13 residues. In nucleotides, the CDR3 is TGTGCCATCAGTGGACAGGGGGCCTACGAGCAGTACTTC. Residues: CAISGQGAYEQYF.

This chain links TRBV27 with TRBJ2-2; 13 bases agree with TRBD2. V was pared by 3 bases and J by 5 bases, with 6 bases of the junction left unmatched. From germline, CDR1 is MNHEY and CDR2 SMNVEV (reference sequence). This CDR3 has 17 residues. The chain's CDR3 is CASSFRTSGGRTGELFF. The CDR3 bases are TGTGCCAGCAGTTTTAGGACTAGCGGGGGCCGAACCGGGGAGCTGTTTTTT.

This clone was found a few times. DNA of the CDR3: TGTGCCAGCAGCCGGTACGGGGGTTTCACCGGGGAGCTGTTTTTT. Translating gives CASSRYGGFTGELFF. The chain combines TRBV7-3 with TRBJ2-2; the D gene is possibly TRBD2 (6 bases). V was pared by 5 bases and J by 4 bases, with 14 bases between. Germline CDR1 reads SGHTA; CDR2 reads FQGTGA. The CDR3 has 15 amino acids.

The rearrangement joins TRBV11-1 to TRBJ2-5, with a weak D call TRBD2 (5 bases). Trimming took 8 bases from V and 0 from J, leaving 7 bases between them. The CDR3 totals 12 residues. The germline V gene has CDR1 SGHAT and CDR2 FQDESV (reference sequence). The CDR3 here is CASADYQETQYF. The CDR3 DNA is TGTGCCAGCGCGGACTACCAAGAGACCCAGTACTTC.

The V gene is TRBV30, the J gene TRBJ1-2; D is uncertain. This CDR3 has 13 amino acids. V gave up 4 bases and J gave up 5 bases, with 14 bases separating them. In germline, CDR1 is GTSNPN, CDR2 SVGIG (reference sequence). Here the CDR3 DNA reads TGTGCCTGGATTCTCGCAGGTCATTATGGCTACACCTTC. Translation: CAWILAGHYGYTF.

The genes are TRBV5-1 and TRBJ2-7; 13 bases align to TRBD2. The CDR3 length is 17 residues. J was trimmed by 3 bases and V by 0 bases; bases with no gene match: 6. Germline V CDR1 and CDR2: SGHRS, YFSETQ. CDR3 sequence (DNA): TGCGCCAGCAGCTTGGGGGGGACTAGCGGGATTCTCTACGAGCAGTACTTC. Its translation: CASSLGGTSGILYEQYF.

This chain connects TRBV6-6 to TRBJ2-7; perhaps TRBD2 as D (5 bases). The CDR3 consists of 15 residues. Trimming cost V 2 bases and J 2 bases, with 13 bases left between them. Germline V CDR1 and CDR2: MNHNY, SVGAGI (reference sequence). In nucleotides, the CDR3 is TGTGCCAGCAGTTACCCACGGGGTCGCGCCTACGAGCAGTACTTC. Amino acids: CASSYPRGRAYEQYF.

The CDR3 DNA sequence: TGTGCCAGCAGTCCCGGACAGGGTAATTCACCCCTCCACTTT. Translated: CASSPGQGNSPLHF. This sequence joins TRBV9 and TRBJ1-6; 8 nucleotides line up with TRBD1. The CDR3 totals 14 residues. Trimming cost V 5 bases and J 6 bases; bases outside gene matches: 4. Germline CDR1 SGDLS, CDR2 YYNGEE.

A few counts support this clone. CDR3 protein: CASSPGDSPLHF. The CDR3 bases are TGCGCCAGCAGCCCTGGGGATTCACCCCTCCACTTT. This chain joins TRBV5-1 and TRBJ1-6; D remains ambiguous. This CDR3 contains 12 residues. V dropped 4 bases and J dropped 8 bases, with 7 bases sitting between them. Germline CDR1 and CDR2: SGHRS and YFSETQ.

The J gene is TRBJ2-6, the V gene TRBV27; D unclear. The germline CDR1 and CDR2 sequences are MNHEY and SMNVEV (reference sequence). The CDR3 extends over 15 amino acids. V was shortened by 6 bases and J by 1 base, with 10 bases between the two germline ends. The CDR3 protein is CASRYGVSGANVLTF. The CDR3 DNA follows: TGTGCCAGCAGGTACGGCGTATCTGGGGCCAACGTCCTGACTTTC.

This clone is a singleton in its sample. The J gene is TRBJ2-1, the V gene TRBV7-3; the D gene is possibly TRBD2 (5 bases). With 2 bases removed from V and 1 base from J, the gap between germline ends came to 12 bases. CDR3 length: 16 amino acids. Germline V lookup: CDR1 SGHTA, CDR2 FQGTGA. The CDR3 here is CASSLRVPGSYNEQFF. The CDR3 region has the DNA TGTGCCAGCAGCTTACGCGTCCCGGGGTCCTACAATGAGCAGTTCTTC.

The genes are TRBV2 and TRBJ2-7; no firm D call. The CDR3 totals 12 residues. V was trimmed by 2 bases and J by 2 bases, leaving 4 bases between them. The germline V gene has CDR1 SNHLY and CDR2 FYNNEI. The chain's CDR3 is CASSETPYEQYF. The DNA for the CDR3 is TGTGCCAGCAGTGAAACGCCCTACGAGCAGTACTTC.

This clone was counted once. This sequence joins TRBV6-1 and TRBJ1-1, with 8 bases that match TRBD1. In germline, CDR1 is MNHNS, CDR2 SASEGT. The ends lost 11 bases at V and 7 bases at J; junction bases unmatched: 9. CDR3 length: 12 residues. DNA of the CDR3: TGTGCCGTACAGGGGGGGGGTCTTGAAGCTTTCTTT. Translating gives CAVQGGGLEAFF.

The chain employs TRBV19 and TRBJ1-5, with a tentative D call TRBD1 (6 bases). Germline CDR1 and CDR2: LNHDA and SQIVND (reference sequence). The CDR3 runs to 13 residues. Trimming took 11 bases from V and 5 from J, leaving 16 bases between them. DNA for the CDR3: TGTGCCGGGGGGGCTTCGGAGGATCAGCCCCAGCATTTT. This translates into CAGGASEDQPQHF.

This clone appeared a few times. The chain carries TRBV11-2 and TRBJ1-1; no clear D gene. CDR1 is SGHAT, CDR2 FQNNGV, per germline. The CDR3 extends over 14 amino acids. The germline V and J ends were trimmed by 4 bases and 5 bases, with 14 bases remaining between them. CDR3 sequence (DNA): TGTGCCAGCAGCTCCCCCCGTGAGGGTACTGAAGCTTTCTTT. Protein product: CASSSPREGTEAFF.

The chain has TRBV18 and TRBJ1-2, with TRBD1 identical over 7 bases. Germline CDR1 KGHSH, CDR2 LQKENI. V was clipped by 1 base and J by 6 bases; unmatched bases: 8. This CDR3 spans 15 amino acids. The CDR3 region has the DNA TGTGCCAGCTCACCACGCCGGGACAGATCAGATGGCTACACCTTC. It is translated as CASSPRRDRSDGYTF.

The chain links TRBV7-8 to TRBJ1-6; D is perhaps TRBD1 (6 bases). V lost 5 bases and J lost 8, with 16 bases in between. Germline values: CDR1 SGHVS, CDR2 FQNEAQ. The CDR3 sequence is 15 residues long. The CDR3 DNA follows: TGTGCCAGCAGCCCACACTGGGGGCGGGATTCACCCCTCCACTTT. It translates to CASSPHWGRDSPLHF.

CDR3 nucleotide sequence: TGTGCCTGGAGTTTAGCGGGGGGGACCGATACGCAGTATTTT. The encoded protein is CAWSLAGGTDTQYF. The gene calls are TRBV30 and TRBJ2-3; 11 bases are a match to TRBD2. Germline loops: CDR1 GTSNPN, CDR2 SVGIG (reference sequence). This CDR3 region has 14 residues. V trimming: 2 bases; J trimming: 6 bases; junction bases outside the gene matches: 4.

The table lists this clone with a few counts. This sequence joins TRBV12-2 and TRBJ2-7; the DNA was not compared with TRBD1, the D call given in the table. TRBV12-2 is termed a pseudogene. The CDR3 totals 16 residues. In nucleotides, the CDR3 is TGTGCAAGTCGCTCAAGGAGACAGGGTCCAGACTACGAGCAGTACTTC. Protein sequence: CASRSRRQGPDYEQYF.

The CDR3 loop is CASRFTRGNPNTGELFF. For the CDR3, the DNA is TGTGCCAGCAGGTTTACCAGGGGGAACCCGAACACCGGGGAGCTGTTTTTT. This chain connects TRBV28 to TRBJ2-2; 7 bases map to TRBD1. Germline V gene sequence: CDR1 MDHEN, CDR2 SYDVKM. The V gene end was trimmed by 6 bases and the J gene end by 0 bases; junction bases not matched to a gene: 10. The CDR3 runs to 17 residues.

V gene TRBV5-1 combines with J gene TRBJ1-3; D not resolved. Germline CDR1 SGHRS, CDR2 YFSETQ. Trimming cost V 2 bases and J 2 bases, with 5 bases left between them. CDR3 length: 13 amino acids. The CDR3 sequence is CASSFTTGNTIYF. CDR3 nucleotide sequence: TGCGCCAGCAGCTTTACTACTGGAAACACCATATATTTT.